One and the same sample provided the 23 T cell receptor beta chains below, sequenced in a study of patients and donors after allogeneic stem cell transplantation. From the RT-PCR reads, TCRdb called clonotypes with MiXCR, one entry per CDR3 protein. The sample holds about 150,000 distinct CDR3 sequences, over 30% seen once. The specimen sequenced was blood, either unsorted or a sorted T cell fraction (not recorded which). Receptors originate from a human donor who was either an allogeneic HSCT recipient or a stem cell or donor lymphocyte infusion donor (not recorded which). It is not recorded whose cells these are; they may come from a transplant donor.

J is TRBJ2-1 and V is TRBV11-2; TRBD1 or TRBD2 may be the D gene (5 bases each). Germline V CDR1 and CDR2: SGHAT, FQNNGV. The CDR3 is made up of 16 amino acids. Trimming took 2 bases from V and 0 from J, leaving 11 bases between them. In nucleotides, the CDR3 is TGTGCCAGCAGCTTACCGGGGCAAAGCTCCTACAATGAGCAGTTCTTC. Translation gives CASSLPGQSSYNEQFF.

This clonotype has only a few counts. The rearrangement uses TRBV28 and TRBJ2-5, with D unclear. Germline V gene data show CDR1 as MDHEN and CDR2 as SYDVKM. The CDR3 length is 16 residues. Trimming left V 1 base short and J 5 bases short, with 17 bases between. The CDR3: CASSLSGPAVGETQYF. CDR3 in DNA: TGTGCCAGCAGTTTATCTGGGCCGGCAGTTGGGGAGACCCAGTACTTC.

The chain carries TRBV6-6 and TRBJ1-6; 7 bases map to TRBD1. CDR3 length equals 14 residues. Trimming removed 5 bases from V and 7 bases from J; junction bases left unmatched: 5. Per the germline V gene, CDR1 is MNHNY and CDR2 is SVGAGI (reference sequence). The CDR3 spells CASSTTGRNSPLHF. The CDR3 DNA reads as TGTGCCAGCAGTACGACAGGGAGGAATTCACCCCTCCACTTT.

This clonotype was recorded a few times. The chain combines TRBV12-3 or TRBV12-4 with TRBJ1-6, with D unresolved. The CDR3 is 12 residues long. Trimming left V 2 bases short and J 13 bases short, with 9 bases between. CDR3 coding DNA: TGTGCCAGCAGTTTACCCAGAACCCCCCTCCACTTT. Translated, it gives CASSLPRTPLHF.

The V call is TRBV5-1, the J call TRBJ2-3, with a possible D match to TRBD2 (5 bases). Germline V CDR1 and CDR2: SGHRS, YFSETQ. The V gene lost 6 bases and the J gene lost 4 bases, with 15 bases spanning the gap. The CDR3 contains 14 residues. The CDR3: CASTLAGSSDTQYF. CDR3 sequence (DNA): TGCGCCAGCACCCTAGCAGGTAGCTCAGATACGCAGTATTTT.

This clonotype has just a few counts. The CDR3 region is CASSFIGETQYF. The DNA of the CDR3 is TGTGCCAGCAGTTTTATCGGAGAGACCCAGTACTTC. The chain uses TRBV27 and TRBJ2-5; unclear D gene. The CDR3 spans 12 residues. The V gene's germline CDR1 is MNHEY and CDR2 SMNVEV (reference sequence). Trimming pared 3 bases from V and 4 bases from J, leaving 6 bases between.

The chain joins TRBV9 to TRBJ2-2, with TRBD2 identical over 14 bases. Germline assignment: CDR1 SGDLS and CDR2 YYNGEE. The CDR3 has 16 residues. V gave up 5 bases and J gave up 6 bases; unmatched junction bases: 6. CDR3 region: CASSETSGGASGELFF. The CDR3 nucleotides are TGTGCCAGCAGTGAGACTAGCGGGGGGGCCTCCGGGGAGCTGTTTTTT.

The chain recombines TRBV12-3 or TRBV12-4 with TRBJ1-2; D not resolved. The CDR3 loop spans 15 amino acids. With 5 bases removed from V and 2 bases from J, the gap between germline ends came to 15 bases. DNA of the CDR3: TGTGCCAGCAGTATGGGGTACAGAGCCAACTATGGCTACACCTTC. This encodes CASSMGYRANYGYTF.

This chain joins TRBV5-1 and TRBJ2-1; D assignment may be TRBD1 or TRBD2 (5 bases each). V was trimmed by 6 bases and J by 7 bases, leaving 14 bases between them. The CDR3 spans 13 residues. Looked up from germline, CDR1 is SGHRS and CDR2 is YFSETQ. CDR3 region: CASTAGTHNEQFF. In DNA, the CDR3 is TGCGCCAGCACAGCCGGGACGCATAATGAGCAGTTCTTC.

The chain joins TRBV20-1 to TRBJ1-6; maybe TRBD1 (5 bases). V was pared by 3 bases and J by 13 bases, with 16 bases between. This CDR3 is 13 amino acids long. Germline CDR1 and CDR2: DFQATT and SNEGSKA (reference sequence). CDR3: CSARTRDMSPLHF. In DNA, the CDR3 is TGCAGTGCTAGGACCAGGGATATGAGCCCCCTCCACTTT.

The chain has TRBV5-1 and TRBJ1-5; D gene ambiguous. Between the trimmed V and J ends, which lost 0 bases and 5 bases, there was a span of 6 bases. Per the germline V gene, CDR1 is SGHRS and CDR2 is YFSETQ. The CDR3 totals 13 residues. The CDR3 reads CASSLAKDQPQHF. Here the CDR3 DNA reads TGCGCCAGCAGCTTGGCCAAGGATCAGCCCCAGCATTTT.

The J gene is TRBJ1-1, the V gene TRBV2; possibly TRBD1 for D (5 bases). Germline V gene lookup returns CDR1 SNHLY and CDR2 FYNNEI. The germline V and J ends were trimmed by 5 bases and 2 bases, with 12 bases remaining between them. This CDR3 is built from 14 residues. CDR3 protein: CASSWRDSNTEAFF. The CDR3 nucleotides read TGTGCCAGCAGTTGGAGAGACAGTAACACTGAAGCTTTCTTT.

The CDR3 here is CASSPRTNEKLFF. CDR3 nucleotide sequence: TGCGCCAGCAGCCCTCGCACTAATGAAAAACTGTTTTTT. The chain is built from TRBV4-3 and TRBJ1-4, with no clear D. Trimming shortened V by 4 bases and J by 2 bases, and 5 bases separated the two germline ends. Germline CDR1 is LGHNA and CDR2 is YSLEER. CDR3 length: 13 amino acids.

The chain has TRBV28 and TRBJ2-5; 7 bases match TRBD1. The V segment lost 5 bases and the J segment 1 base; nucleotides outside the gene matches: 10. This CDR3 is 16 amino acids long. Germline-derived CDR1 and CDR2 are MDHEN and SYDVKM. The CDR3 DNA reads as TGTGCCAGCAGTCTTCTCCCGGGACAGATCCAAGAGACCCAGTACTTC. As protein: CASSLLPGQIQETQYF.

V usage is TRBV10-3 and J usage is TRBJ1-2; D is ambiguous. Germline V gives CDR1 ENHRY, CDR2 SYGVKD. Trimming removed 0 bases from V and 4 bases from J, with 15 bases in between. This CDR3 spans 16 amino acids. The CDR3 reads CAISESTSAGSYGYTF. The CDR3 DNA sequence: TGTGCCATCAGTGAGTCGACTTCGGCAGGCAGCTATGGCTACACCTTC.

The chain has TRBV7-2 and TRBJ1-6; 8 positions match TRBD1. CDR1 is SGHTA, CDR2 FQGNSA, per germline. The junction had 4 bases not matched to a gene; V was cut back by 1 base and J by 8 bases. The CDR3 loop spans 15 amino acids. The CDR3 DNA is TGTGCCAGCAGCTTAGTGGACAGGGACGATTCACCCCTCCACTTT. Translating it yields CASSLVDRDDSPLHF.

This clonotype was detected a few times. The CDR3 spells CASSFIPGELFF. The CDR3 nucleotides are TGTGCCAGCAGCTTTATTCCCGGGGAGCTGTTTTTT. The J gene is TRBJ2-2, the V gene TRBV13; D not certain. Trimming shortened V by 3 bases and J by 6 bases, and 5 bases separated the two germline ends. CDR3 length: 12 amino acids. Germline V gives CDR1 PRHDT, CDR2 FYEKMQ (reference sequence).

This clonotype was seen a handful of times. This chain joins TRBV12-3 or TRBV12-4 and TRBJ1-1; unclear D gene. The CDR3 is made up of 12 amino acids. V lost 3 bases, J lost 6 bases, and 8 bases lay in between. CDR3 bases: TGTGCCAGCAGTTTTTTCGACCCTGAAGCTTTCTTT. This encodes CASSFFDPEAFF.

The rearrangement links TRBV24-1 to TRBJ2-1; TRBD2 matches 9 bases. CDR1 and CDR2 (germline): KGHDR, SFDVKD. V shed 1 base and J 8 bases; nucleotides not matched to a gene: 5. The CDR3 sequence is 15 residues long. The CDR3 DNA sequence: TGTGCCACCAGTGATTTCAATAGCGGGGGCGATGAGCAGTTCTTC. Encoded protein: CATSDFNSGGDEQFF.

This clonotype was picked up a small number of times. The rearrangement joins TRBV12-3 or TRBV12-4 to TRBJ2-7; tentatively, D is TRBD1 (6 bases). V shed 7 bases and J shed 3 bases, with 13 bases lying between them. The CDR3 spans 13 residues. CDR3 DNA: TGTGCCAGCACCCCCAGGGGCATCTACGAGCAGTACGTC. It is translated as CASTPRGIYEQYV.

In its sample, this clonotype was seen a few times. This chain uses TRBV12-3 or TRBV12-4 with TRBJ1-1; D remains ambiguous. V shed 6 bases and J shed 10 bases, with 12 bases lying between them. The CDR3 is 11 amino acids. CDR3 in DNA: TGTGCCAGCAGCCCGGCAGCCCGAGCTTTCTTT. It encodes CASSPAARAFF.

The sample holds a few counts of this clonotype. This chain uses TRBV27 with TRBJ1-2; D ambiguous. This CDR3 is 11 amino acids long. The V gene lost 8 bases and the J gene lost 0 bases, with 4 bases spanning the gap. The germline gives CDR1 MNHEY, CDR2 SMNVEV (reference sequence). The CDR3 DNA sequence: TGTGCCAGCTTCTCTAACTATGGCTACACCTTC. Amino acids: CASFSNYGYTF.

The chain links TRBV7-6 to TRBJ2-3; D not certain. The CDR3 has 13 amino acids. Germline V gene sequence: CDR1 SGHVS, CDR2 FNYEAQ. Trimming pared 8 bases from V and 4 bases from J, leaving 13 bases between. CDR3 protein: CASLEAIPDTQYF. The DNA for the CDR3 is TGTGCCAGCTTAGAGGCGATTCCAGATACGCAGTATTTT.